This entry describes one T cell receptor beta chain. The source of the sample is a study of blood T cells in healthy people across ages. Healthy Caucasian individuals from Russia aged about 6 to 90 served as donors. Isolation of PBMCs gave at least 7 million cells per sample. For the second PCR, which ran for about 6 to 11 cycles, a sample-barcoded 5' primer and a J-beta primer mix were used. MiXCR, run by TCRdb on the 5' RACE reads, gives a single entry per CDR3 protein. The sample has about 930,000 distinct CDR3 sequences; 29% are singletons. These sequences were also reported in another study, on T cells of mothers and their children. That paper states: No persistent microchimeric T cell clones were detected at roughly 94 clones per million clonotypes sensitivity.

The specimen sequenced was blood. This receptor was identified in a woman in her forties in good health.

The CDR3 DNA is TGTGCCAGCAGCCCGACAAAGAACACTGAAGCTTTCTTT. Translating it yields CASSPTKNTEAFF. The V and J genes are TRBV7-6 and TRBJ1-1, with D unclear. Per the germline V gene, CDR1 is SGHVS and CDR2 is FNYEAQ. CDR3 length: 13 amino acids. V lost 5 bases and J 1 base, leaving 8 bases between the germline ends.